The 8 T cell receptor beta chains reported below all come from one sample, sequenced in a study of T cell changes during pregnancy in multiple sclerosis. Measured with immunoSEQ multiplex PCR; TCRdb has only the in-frame clones, and not every one. The data contain tens of thousands of clones, about 90% of them singletons. This specimen was peripheral blood, taken in the second trimester of pregnancy. These receptors all come from a female donor with multiple sclerosis, enrolled in a pregnancy study.

The chain recombines TRBV21-1 with TRBJ1-1. TRBV21-1 is termed a pseudogene. This CDR3 has 12 amino acids. The CDR3 nucleotides are TGTGCCAGCCGGGATAAGAACACTGAAGCTTTCTTT. The encoded protein is CASRDKNTEAFF.

This clone appeared a single time. This rearrangement joins TRBV18 to TRBJ1-1; D gene uncertain. Germline V CDR1 and CDR2: KGHSH, LQKENI. This CDR3 is 15 amino acids long. The V and J ends lost 3 bases and 4 bases respectively, with 15 bases between them. The CDR3 reads CASSPRVTEGTEAFF. CDR3 DNA: TGTGCCAGCTCACCTCGCGTAACAGAGGGCACTGAAGCTTTCTTT.

The gene calls are TRBV7-2 and TRBJ1-2; no definite D call. Germline V gives CDR1 SGHTA, CDR2 FQGNSA. CDR3 size: 14 residues. Trimming took off 4 bases at V and 8 bases at J, with 17 bases between the two ends. CDR3 region: CASSSEWRSQGYTF. Written as DNA, the CDR3 is TGTGCCAGCAGCTCCGAGTGGAGGAGTCAGGGCTACACCTTC.

This clone was seen once. The chain recombines TRBV19 with TRBJ2-5, with 11 bases lining up with TRBD1. CDR3 length: 16 residues. J gave up 5 bases and V 6 bases, and 11 bases lay outside the gene matches. CDR1 and CDR2 from the germline V gene are LNHDA and SQIVND (reference sequence). CDR3: CASSPNGQGAGETQYF. DNA of the CDR3: TGTGCCAGTAGCCCGAACGGACAGGGGGCCGGGGAGACCCAGTACTTC.

The genes are TRBV9 and TRBJ1-2; the D gene is possibly TRBD1 (6 bases). CDR1 is SGDLS and CDR2 is YYNGEE in the germline V gene. This CDR3 spans 16 amino acids. Deletions cut 4 bases from V and 2 bases from J, with 18 bases between. CDR3 sequence reads: CASSSPRDKPNYGYTF. The CDR3 DNA reads TGTGCCAGCAGCTCCCCCCGGGACAAGCCCAACTATGGCTACACCTTC.

The sample holds one count of this clone. The chain joins TRBV9 to TRBJ2-2; D might be TRBD2 (6 bases). The CDR3 is made up of 15 amino acids. The V and J ends lost 0 bases and 3 bases respectively, with 9 bases between them. CDR1 is SGDLS and CDR2 is YYNGEE in the germline V gene. CDR3 sequence (DNA): TGTGCCAGCAGCGTAGTTTGGGGGGACACCGGGGAGCTGTTTTTT. This sequence encodes CASSVVWGDTGELFF.

The J gene is TRBJ2-2, the V gene TRBV2; D is unresolved. The CDR3 runs 15 residues. Per germline, CDR1 SNHLY and CDR2 FYNNEI. With 1 base removed from V and 7 bases from J, the gap between germline ends came to 13 bases. The CDR3 loop is CASSEGVISIGELFF. In DNA form, the CDR3 reads TGTGCCAGCAGTGAAGGAGTCATAAGTATCGGGGAGCTGTTTTTT.

Only one count was recorded for this clone. The chain joins TRBV2 to TRBJ1-2; 8 bases align to TRBD1. CDR1 and CDR2 from the germline V gene are SNHLY and FYNNEI. CDR3 length equals 15 residues. V shed 1 base, J shed 6 bases, and the junction held 7 bases outside the gene matches. CDR3: CASSEGPGGEDGYTF. The CDR3 coding sequence is TGTGCCAGCAGTGAAGGGCCAGGGGGCGAAGATGGCTACACCTTC.